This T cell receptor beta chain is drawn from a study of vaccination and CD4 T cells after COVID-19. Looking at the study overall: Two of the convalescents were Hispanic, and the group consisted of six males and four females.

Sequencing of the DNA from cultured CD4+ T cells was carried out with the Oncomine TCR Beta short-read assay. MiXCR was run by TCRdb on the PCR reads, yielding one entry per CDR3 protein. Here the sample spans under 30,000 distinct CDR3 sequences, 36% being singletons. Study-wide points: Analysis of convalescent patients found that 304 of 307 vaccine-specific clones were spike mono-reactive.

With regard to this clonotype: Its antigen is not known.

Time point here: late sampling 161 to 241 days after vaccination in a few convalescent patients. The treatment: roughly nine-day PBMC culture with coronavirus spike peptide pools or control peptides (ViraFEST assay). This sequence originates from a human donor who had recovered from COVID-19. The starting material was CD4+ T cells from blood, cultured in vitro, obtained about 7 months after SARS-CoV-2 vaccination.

DNA of the CDR3: TGTGCCAGCAGTTCGAAGCGGGAGCGCACCGGGGAGCTGTTTTTT. Translated: CASSSKRERTGELFF. The J gene is TRBJ2-2, the V gene TRBV6-5, with 8 bases fitting TRBD2. The germline V gene has CDR1 MNHEY and CDR2 SVGAGI. The V segment lost 4 bases and the J segment 4 bases; nucleotides outside the gene matches: 5. The CDR3 spans 15 residues.